The sequence of this T cell receptor (beta chain) was determined in a study of blood T cell repertoires in COVID-19. Study information: Nucleic acid was either cDNA or gDNA, and it came from T cells, B-cell-depleted T cells, or PBMCs.

Enrolled through a virtual design, the participants were between roughly 18 and 89 years of age and came from under 30 US areas. Cohort 3 donors counted as recovered after two negative PCRs, clearance, or resolved symptoms. Per the study methods: Counts of nucleated cells, estimated from reference gene primer amplification, were obtained. TCRdb's copy holds only in-frame clones and misses some; the assay was immunoSEQ multiplex PCR. That table gives V, J and clone size, and the DNA gave D and trimming. This sample yields 200,000 to 250,000 clones, of which roughly 84% are seen a single time; 5.5% to 7.5% belongs to the top ten. Material for sequencing was PBMCs or T cells enriched from blood (not recorded which). The sequence derives from a woman between 40 and 55 years old who had recovered from COVID-19.

DNA of the CDR3: TGTGCTAGTGGCCCTCCAGGGGGCAGTGGAAACACCATATATTTT. The encoded protein is CASGPPGGSGNTIYF. The chain employs TRBV12-5 and TRBJ1-3; TRBD1 matches 8 bases. Trimming removed 6 bases from V and 3 bases from J; junction bases left unmatched: 7. From germline, CDR1 is LGHNT and CDR2 FRNRAP. This CDR3 comprises 15 residues.